One T cell receptor (beta chain) is described in this entry. TCRdb reprocessed the 5' RACE reads, keeping one entry per CDR3 protein, no DNA. The sample has some 330,000 distinct CDR3 sequences, and its top ten clones hold less than 6.5%. The CDR3 has 14 amino acids. Per the germline V gene, CDR1 is DFQATT and CDR2 is SNEGSKA (reference sequence). This sample was included in a study of monozygotic twins with inflammatory bowel disease. The chain combines TRBV20-1 with TRBJ1-1; TCRdb calls TRBD1, which cannot be checked without DNA. The sample taken for sequencing was blood. The clonotype originates from a human donor with ulcerative colitis or Crohn's disease, or a healthy co-twin of an affected twin (not recorded which). CDR3 region: CSARDPRANTEAFF.